The clone carrying this TCR beta chain has ten or more counts. Diagnosis was based on clinical symptoms, serum thyroxine, TRAb, thyroid ultrasound and orbital computed tomography. The J segment lost 6 bases and the V segment lost 5 bases, leaving 14 bases of the junction unmatched. The length of the CDR3 is 17 residues. Amplification of the TCR beta CDR3 regions used RNA transcripts (as template). The workflow started with a first-round RT-PCR run with HTBI primers and then moved on to a second-round multiplex PCR. TCRdb passed the multiplex PCR reads through MiXCR, listing each CDR3 protein once. The data hold some 150,000 distinct CDR3 sequences, with around 40% observed a single time. The data were obtained in a study of Graves' ophthalmopathy and Graves' hyperthyroidism.

The sequencing input was peripheral blood. The chain employs TRBV12-3 or TRBV12-4 and TRBJ2-2, with TRBD2 identical over 8 bases. The clonotype comes from a man younger than 45 with Graves' ophthalmopathy. The CDR3 DNA follows: TGTGCCAGCAGTACGACTTCCGGCGGGAGGACGGCCGGGGAGCTGTTTTTT. Translation: CASSTTSGGRTAGELFF.